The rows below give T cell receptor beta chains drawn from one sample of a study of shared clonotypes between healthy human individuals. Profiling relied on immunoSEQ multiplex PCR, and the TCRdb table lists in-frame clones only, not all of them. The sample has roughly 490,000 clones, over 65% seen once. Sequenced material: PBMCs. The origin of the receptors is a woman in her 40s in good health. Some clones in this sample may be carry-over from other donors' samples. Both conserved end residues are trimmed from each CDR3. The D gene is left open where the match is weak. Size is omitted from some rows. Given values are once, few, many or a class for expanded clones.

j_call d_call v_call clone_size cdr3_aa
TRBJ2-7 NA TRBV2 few ASRPDASYEQY
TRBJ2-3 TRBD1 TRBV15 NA ATRRTGGPDTQY
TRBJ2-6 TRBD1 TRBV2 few ASTWDRTSGANVLT
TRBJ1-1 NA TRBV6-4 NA ASSRDGDNTEAF
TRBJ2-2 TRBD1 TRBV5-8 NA ASSRGTGDTGELF
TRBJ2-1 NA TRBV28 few ASSSTQWYEQF
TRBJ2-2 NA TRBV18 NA ASSPQGSGELF
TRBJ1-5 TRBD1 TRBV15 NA ATRRDRGPFQPQH
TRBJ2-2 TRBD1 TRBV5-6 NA ASSSTGTGYTGELF
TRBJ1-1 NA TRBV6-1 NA ASSDLWGRGNTEAF